These 13 T cell receptor beta chains were all obtained from the same sample, sequenced in a study of identical twins. TCRdb re-called the 5' RACE reads through MiXCR, storing one row per CDR3 protein. Of approximately 530,000 distinct CDR3 sequences listed, approximately 20% were seen once; the top ten hold about 0.48%. The sample also formed part of further work on yellow fever vaccine responses in identical twins.

Sequencing was done on a sample of CD4+ T cells sorted from blood. The receptors here all came from a woman aged 18-29 years in good health.

Many counts were recorded for this clonotype. The chain is built from TRBV18 and TRBJ2-2; 7 positions match TRBD2. Germline CDR1 reads KGHSH; CDR2 reads LQKENI. With V trimmed by 4 bases and J by 4 bases, 12 bases remained unmatched. CDR3 length equals 17 residues. The DNA for the CDR3 is TGTGCCAGCTCACGACTTCTCGCGGGAGAGGGCACCGGGGAGCTGTTTTTT. It yields the protein CASSRLLAGEGTGELFF.

This chain joins TRBV27 and TRBJ2-1; TRBD2 matches at 15 bases. The CDR3 runs to 16 residues. V dropped 5 bases and J dropped 9; count of bases not matched to a gene: 8. CDR1 is MNHEY and CDR2 is SMNVEV in the germline V gene (reference sequence). The CDR3 coding sequence is TGTGCCAGCAGTCAACGGACTAGCGGGGGGGCCTTTGAGCAGTTCTTC. As protein: CASSQRTSGGAFEQFF.

This chain uses TRBV29-1 with TRBJ1-2, with D tentatively TRBD1 (5 bases). The CDR3 contains 14 residues. Germline V gene data show CDR1 as SQVTM and CDR2 as ANQGSEA. V lost 8 bases, J lost 7 bases, and 23 bases lay in between. CDR3 region: CSTHAGFYSGGYTF. The CDR3, as DNA: TGCAGCACCCATGCAGGGTTTTATTCCGGTGGCTACACCTTC.

This clonotype was found a few times. V usage is TRBV3-1 and J usage is TRBJ2-1, with D perhaps matching TRBD2 (5 bases). Germline CDR1 LGHDT, CDR2 YNNKEL (reference sequence). The ends were cut back, 1 base at V and 6 bases at J, with 10 bases in the middle. This CDR3 region has 14 residues. The CDR3 region has the DNA TGTGCCAGCAGCCAAGGGTTACTAGGCAATGAGCAGTTCTTC. Amino acid sequence: CASSQGLLGNEQFF.

The V and J genes are TRBV2 and TRBJ2-2; D not certain. CDR3 size: 15 residues. The germline V and J ends were trimmed by 4 bases and 5 bases, with 14 bases remaining between them. The germline CDR1 and CDR2 sequences are SNHLY and FYNNEI. In DNA, the CDR3 is TGTGCCAGCAGTGCCCGGAGTTCCCTAACCGGGGAGCTGTTTTTT. This encodes CASSARSSLTGELFF.

The table lists this clonotype with a few counts. V is TRBV3-1 and J is TRBJ1-1; the D gene is possibly TRBD1 (5 bases). The germline gives CDR1 LGHDT, CDR2 YNNKEL (reference sequence). V lost 6 bases to trimming and J lost 5 bases, with 13 bases between them. The CDR3 is made up of 13 amino acids. CDR3 DNA sequence: TGTGCCAGCAGAGACGTTGGGGGTACTGAAGCTTTCTTT. This translates into CASRDVGGTEAFF.

J is TRBJ2-3 and V is TRBV4-1, with D tentatively TRBD2 (5 bases). Germline values: CDR1 MGHRA, CDR2 YSYEKL. V lost 4 bases and J lost 0, with 11 bases in between. The CDR3 covers 15 residues. CDR3 sequence (DNA): TGCGCCAGCAGCCGAGGGAGTCCTAGCACAGATACGCAGTATTTT. Amino acids: CASSRGSPSTDTQYF.

At least ten counts were recorded for this clonotype. The rearrangement links TRBV5-1 to TRBJ2-7; 9 bases match TRBD2. The CDR3 extends over 16 amino acids. Germline assignment: CDR1 SGHRS and CDR2 YFSETQ. Unmatched junction bases numbered 8, after V lost 0 bases and J lost 4 bases. This chain's CDR3 is CASSLDSLAGSYEQYF. Written as DNA, the CDR3 is TGCGCCAGCAGCTTGGATAGTCTAGCGGGATCGTACGAGCAGTACTTC. Supplemented by reference TRBV5-1 and TRBJ2-7, the full variable domain reads KAGVTQTPRYLIKTRGQQVTLSCSPISGHRSVSWYQQTPGQGLQFLFEYFSETQRNKGNFPGRFSGRQFSNSRSEMNVSTLELGDSALYLCASSLDSLAGSYEQYFGPGTRLTVT.

This clonotype was seen more than once but under ten times. The chain carries TRBV7-9 and TRBJ2-1; 7 positions match TRBD2. The CDR3 is 13 amino acids. After removal of 5 bases from V and 2 bases from J, the junction contained 0 bases not matched to a gene. Germline V CDR1 and CDR2: SEHNR, FQNEAQ (reference sequence). The CDR3, as DNA: TGTGCCAGCAGCGCGGGAGCCTACAATGAGCAGTTCTTC. Protein sequence: CASSAGAYNEQFF.

The chain uses TRBV15 and TRBJ2-3; the D gene could be TRBD1 or TRBD2 (5 bases each). Trimming pared 0 bases from V and 9 bases from J, leaving 7 bases between. The CDR3 covers 12 residues. In germline, CDR1 is LNHNV, CDR2 YYDKDF (reference sequence). The CDR3 protein is CATSREGDTQYF. The CDR3 region has the DNA TGTGCCACCAGCAGAGAGGGGGACACGCAGTATTTT.

The gene calls are TRBV2 and TRBJ2-3, with D possibly matching TRBD1 (6 bases). V lost 6 bases to trimming and J lost 1 base, with 8 bases between them. There are 13 residues in the CDR3. Germline CDR1 and CDR2: SNHLY and FYNNEI. The CDR3 spells CASRNRGTDTQYF. CDR3 bases: TGTGCCAGCAGAAACAGGGGCACAGATACGCAGTATTTT.

The chain recombines TRBV5-1 with TRBJ2-2; D might be TRBD2 (5 bases). The CDR3 totals 18 residues. Germline CDR1 reads SGHRS; CDR2 reads YFSETQ. Trimming shortened V by 1 base and J by 7 bases, and 23 bases separated the two germline ends. CDR3 nucleotides: TGCGCCAGCAGCTTGAGGGTTGTCGGGATTAGTCAAGGCGGGGAGCTGTTTTTT. Its protein is CASSLRVVGISQGGELFF.

This clonotype appeared a few times. The gene calls are TRBV29-1 and TRBJ1-2; perhaps TRBD1 as D (5 bases). CDR1 and CDR2 (germline): SQVTM, ANQGSEA. Trimming shortened V by 3 bases and J by 7 bases, and 9 bases separated the two germline ends. The CDR3 runs to 11 residues. CDR3 region: CSVDLGLGYTF. The CDR3 DNA reads as TGCAGCGTTGACCTGGGACTTGGCTACACCTTC.